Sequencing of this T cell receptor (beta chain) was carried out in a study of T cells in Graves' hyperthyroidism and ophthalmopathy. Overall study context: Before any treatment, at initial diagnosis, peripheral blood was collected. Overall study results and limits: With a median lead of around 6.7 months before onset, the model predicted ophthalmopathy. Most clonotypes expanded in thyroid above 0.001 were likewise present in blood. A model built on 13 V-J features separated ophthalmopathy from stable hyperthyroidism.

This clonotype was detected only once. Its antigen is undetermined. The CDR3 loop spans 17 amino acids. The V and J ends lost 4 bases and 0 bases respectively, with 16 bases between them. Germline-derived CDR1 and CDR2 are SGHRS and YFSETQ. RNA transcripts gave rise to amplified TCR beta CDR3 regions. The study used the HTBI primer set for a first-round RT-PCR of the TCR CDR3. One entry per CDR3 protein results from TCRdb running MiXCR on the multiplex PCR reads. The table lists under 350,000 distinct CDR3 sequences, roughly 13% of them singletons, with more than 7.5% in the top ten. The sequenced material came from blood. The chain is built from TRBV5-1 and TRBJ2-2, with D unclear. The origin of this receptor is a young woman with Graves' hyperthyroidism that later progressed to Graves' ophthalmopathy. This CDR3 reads CASSPSPQATNTGELFF. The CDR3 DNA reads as TGCGCCAGCAGCCCTAGTCCCCAGGCGACGAACACCGGGGAGCTGTTTTTT.